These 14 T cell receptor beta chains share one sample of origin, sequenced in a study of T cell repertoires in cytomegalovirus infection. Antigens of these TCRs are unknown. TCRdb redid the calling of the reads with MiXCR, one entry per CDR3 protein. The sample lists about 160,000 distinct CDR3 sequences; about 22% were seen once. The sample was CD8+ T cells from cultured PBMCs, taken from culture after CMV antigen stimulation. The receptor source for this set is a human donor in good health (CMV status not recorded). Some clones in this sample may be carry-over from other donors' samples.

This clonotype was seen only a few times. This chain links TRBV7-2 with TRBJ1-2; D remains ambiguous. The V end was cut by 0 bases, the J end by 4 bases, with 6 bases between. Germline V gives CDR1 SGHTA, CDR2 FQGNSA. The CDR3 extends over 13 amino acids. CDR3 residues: CASSLALTYGYTF. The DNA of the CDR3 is TGTGCCAGCAGCTTAGCCCTAACCTATGGCTACACCTTC.

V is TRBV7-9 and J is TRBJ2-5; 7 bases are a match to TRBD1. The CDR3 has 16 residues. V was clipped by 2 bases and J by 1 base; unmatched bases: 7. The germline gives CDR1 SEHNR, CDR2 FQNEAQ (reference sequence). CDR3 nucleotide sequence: TGTGCCAGCAGCTTACTTACAGGGGCAGCCCAAGAGACCCAGTACTTC. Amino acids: CASSLLTGAAQETQYF.

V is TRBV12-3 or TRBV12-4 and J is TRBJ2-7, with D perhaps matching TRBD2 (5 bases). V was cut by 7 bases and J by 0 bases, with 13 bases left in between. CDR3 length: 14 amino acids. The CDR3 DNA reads TGTGCCAGCAATCCCGGGATAAGCTCCTACGAGCAGTACTTC. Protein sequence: CASNPGISSYEQYF.

CDR3: CASSPGPFHNSPLHF. CDR3 coding DNA: TGTGCCAGCAGCCCGGGACCCTTCCATAATTCACCCCTCCACTTT. The V gene is TRBV27, the J gene TRBJ1-6, with D possibly being TRBD1 (5 bases). This CDR3 comprises 15 residues. V was shortened by 6 bases and J by 5 bases, with 14 bases between the two germline ends. Germline CDR1 is MNHEY and CDR2 is SMNVEV (reference sequence).

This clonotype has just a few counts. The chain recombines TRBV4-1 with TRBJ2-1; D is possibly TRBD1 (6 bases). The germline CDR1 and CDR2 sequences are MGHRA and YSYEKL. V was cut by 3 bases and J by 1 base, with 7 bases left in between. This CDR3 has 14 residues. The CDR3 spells CASSHGQSYNEQFF. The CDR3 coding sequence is TGCGCCAGCAGCCACGGACAGTCCTACAATGAGCAGTTCTTC.

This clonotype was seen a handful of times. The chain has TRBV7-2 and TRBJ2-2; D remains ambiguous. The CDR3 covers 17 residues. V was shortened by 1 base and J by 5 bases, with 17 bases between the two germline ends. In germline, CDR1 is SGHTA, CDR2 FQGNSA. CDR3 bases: TGTGCCAGCAGCTTAGAATCGGTGGCCGCAGGTACCGGGGAGCTGTTTTTT. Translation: CASSLESVAAGTGELFF.

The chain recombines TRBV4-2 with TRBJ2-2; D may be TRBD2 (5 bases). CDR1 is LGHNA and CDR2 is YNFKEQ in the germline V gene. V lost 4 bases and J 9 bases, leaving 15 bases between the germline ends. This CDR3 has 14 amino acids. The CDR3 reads CASSPTLGGWELFF. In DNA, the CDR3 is TGTGCCAGCAGCCCAACCCTAGGCGGGTGGGAGCTGTTTTTT.

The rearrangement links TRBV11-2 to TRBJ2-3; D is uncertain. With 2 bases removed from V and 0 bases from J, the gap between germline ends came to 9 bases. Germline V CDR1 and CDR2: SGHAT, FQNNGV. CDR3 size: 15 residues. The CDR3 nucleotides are TGTGCCAGCAGCTTACGGCAGACTAGCACAGATACGCAGTATTTT. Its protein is CASSLRQTSTDTQYF.

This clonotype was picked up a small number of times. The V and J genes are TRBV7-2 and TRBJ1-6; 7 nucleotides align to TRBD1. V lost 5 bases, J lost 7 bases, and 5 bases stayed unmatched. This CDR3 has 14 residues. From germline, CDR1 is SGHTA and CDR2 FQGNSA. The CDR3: CASSPGQLNSPLHF. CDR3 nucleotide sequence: TGTGCCAGCAGCCCGGGACAGCTAAATTCACCCCTCCACTTT. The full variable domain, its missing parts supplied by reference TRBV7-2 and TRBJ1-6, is GAGVSQSPSNKVTEKGKDVELRCDPISGHTALYWYRQSLGQGLEFLIYFQGNSAPDKSGLPSDRFSAERTGGSVSTLTIQRTQQEDSAVYLCASSPGQLNSPLHFGNGTRLTVT.

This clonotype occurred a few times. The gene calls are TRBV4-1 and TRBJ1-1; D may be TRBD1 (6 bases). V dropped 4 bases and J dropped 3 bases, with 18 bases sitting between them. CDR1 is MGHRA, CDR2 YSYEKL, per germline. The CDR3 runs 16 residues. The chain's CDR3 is CASSPAGRGLDTEAFF. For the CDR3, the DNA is TGCGCCAGCAGCCCCGCAGGAAGGGGGTTAGACACTGAAGCTTTCTTT.

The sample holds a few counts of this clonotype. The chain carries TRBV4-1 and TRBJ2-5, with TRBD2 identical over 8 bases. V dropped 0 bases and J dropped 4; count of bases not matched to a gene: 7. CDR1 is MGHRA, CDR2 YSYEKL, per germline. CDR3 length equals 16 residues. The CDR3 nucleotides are TGCGCCAGCAGCCAAGATGGGGCTAGCGGGCGAGAGACCCAGTACTTC. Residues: CASSQDGASGRETQYF.

The CDR3 is CASSSWGGQGADTQYF. CDR3 sequence (DNA): TGTGCCAGCAGCTCCTGGGGGGGACAGGGGGCTGATACGCAGTATTTT. This chain connects TRBV7-2 to TRBJ2-3; 12 nucleotides match TRBD1. V lost 4 bases and J lost 6; bases outside the gene matches: 8. The CDR3 sequence is 16 residues long. The germline V gene encodes CDR1 SGHTA and CDR2 FQGNSA.

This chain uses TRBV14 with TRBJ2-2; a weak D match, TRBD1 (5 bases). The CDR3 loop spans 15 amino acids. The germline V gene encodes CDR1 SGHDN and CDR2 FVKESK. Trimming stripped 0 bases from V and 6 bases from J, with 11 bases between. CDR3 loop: CASSQEESGSGELFF. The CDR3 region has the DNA TGTGCCAGCAGCCAAGAAGAATCAGGGTCCGGGGAGCTGTTTTTT. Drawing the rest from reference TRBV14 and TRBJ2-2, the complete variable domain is EAGVTQFPSHSVIEKGQTVTLRCDPISGHDNLYWYRRVMGKEIKFLLHFVKESKQDESGMPNNRFLAERTGGTYSTLKVQPAELEDSGVYFCASSQEESGSGELFFGEGSRLTVL.

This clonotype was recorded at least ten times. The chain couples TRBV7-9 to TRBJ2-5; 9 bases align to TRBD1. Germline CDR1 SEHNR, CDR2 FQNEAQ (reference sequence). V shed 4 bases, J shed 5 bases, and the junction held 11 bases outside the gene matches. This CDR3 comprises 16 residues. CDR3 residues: CASSSLQGAVEETQYF. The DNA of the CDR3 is TGTGCCAGCAGCTCCCTACAGGGGGCGGTTGAGGAGACCCAGTACTTC.